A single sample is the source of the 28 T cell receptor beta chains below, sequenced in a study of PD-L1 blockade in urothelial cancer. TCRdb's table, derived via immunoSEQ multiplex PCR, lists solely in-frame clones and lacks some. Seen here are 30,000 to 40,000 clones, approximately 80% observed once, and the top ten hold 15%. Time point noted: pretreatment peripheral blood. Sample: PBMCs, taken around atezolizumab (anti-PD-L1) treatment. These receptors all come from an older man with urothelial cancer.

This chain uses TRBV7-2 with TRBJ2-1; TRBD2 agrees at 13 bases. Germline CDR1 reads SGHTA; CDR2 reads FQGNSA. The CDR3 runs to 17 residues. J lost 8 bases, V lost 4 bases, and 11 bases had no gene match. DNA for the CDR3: TGTGCCAGCAGCTCTATGAGGACTAGCGGGAGTAGCGATGAGCAGTTCTTC. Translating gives CASSSMRTSGSSDEQFF.

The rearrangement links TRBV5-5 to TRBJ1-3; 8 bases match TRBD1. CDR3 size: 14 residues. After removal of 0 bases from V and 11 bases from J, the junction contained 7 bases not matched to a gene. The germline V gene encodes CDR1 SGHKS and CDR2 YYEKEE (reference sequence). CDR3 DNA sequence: TGTGCCAGCAGCTTGGGGGGACAGGCGGAGGCCATATATTTT. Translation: CASSLGGQAEAIYF.

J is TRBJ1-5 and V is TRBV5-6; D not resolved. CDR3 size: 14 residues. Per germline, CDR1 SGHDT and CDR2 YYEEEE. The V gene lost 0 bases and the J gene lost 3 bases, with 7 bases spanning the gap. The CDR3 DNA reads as TGTGCCAGCAGCTTGGTAGCCAACAATCAGCCCCAGCATTTT. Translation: CASSLVANNQPQHF.

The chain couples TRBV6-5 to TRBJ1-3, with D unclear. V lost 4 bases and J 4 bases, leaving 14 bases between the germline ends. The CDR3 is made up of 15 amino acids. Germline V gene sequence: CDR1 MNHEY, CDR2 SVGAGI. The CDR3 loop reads CASSLESYKGNTIYF. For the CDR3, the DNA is TGTGCCAGCAGTTTGGAGTCCTATAAGGGAAACACCATATATTTT.

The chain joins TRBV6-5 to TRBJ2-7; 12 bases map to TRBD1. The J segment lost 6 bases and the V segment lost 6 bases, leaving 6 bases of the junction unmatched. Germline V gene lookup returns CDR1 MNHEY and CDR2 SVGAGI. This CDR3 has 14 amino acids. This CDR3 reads CASRDGTGGSEQYF. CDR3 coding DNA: TGTGCCAGCAGGGACGGGACAGGGGGCTCCGAGCAGTACTTC.

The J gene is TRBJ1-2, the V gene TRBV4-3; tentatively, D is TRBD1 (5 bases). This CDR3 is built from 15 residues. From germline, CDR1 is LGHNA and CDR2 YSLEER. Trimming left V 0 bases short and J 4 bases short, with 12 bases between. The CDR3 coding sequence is TGCGCCAGCAGCCAAGATCTGGGGGGAGCCTATGGCTACACCTTC. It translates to CASSQDLGGAYGYTF.

In DNA form, the CDR3 reads TGTGCCAGCAGTGATACAGACAGGGGGCGATCACCCCTCCACTTT. Its translation: CASSDTDRGRSPLHF. The V call is TRBV6-1, the J call TRBJ1-6; TRBD1 matches at 10 bases. The CDR3 loop spans 15 amino acids. Trimming cost V 3 bases and J 10 bases; bases outside gene matches: 6. From germline, CDR1 is MNHNS and CDR2 SASEGT.

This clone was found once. The CDR3, as DNA: TGTGCCTGGAGTAAGAGTCTAGCGGAATCTGGGAAGTACTTC. Translated: CAWSKSLAESGKYF. This chain uses TRBV30 with TRBJ2-7; 7 bases map to TRBD2. The CDR3 is 14 amino acids. CDR1 is GTSNPN, CDR2 SVGIG, per germline (reference sequence). V lost 2 bases to trimming and J lost 11 bases; unmatched junction nucleotides: 15.

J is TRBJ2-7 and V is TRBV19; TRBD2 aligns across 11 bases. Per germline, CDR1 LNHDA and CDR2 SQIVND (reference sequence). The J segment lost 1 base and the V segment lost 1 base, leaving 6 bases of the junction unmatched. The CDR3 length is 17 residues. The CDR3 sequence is CASSIGGTSGDSYEQYF. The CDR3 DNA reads TGTGCCAGTAGTATAGGGGGGACTAGCGGAGATTCCTACGAGCAGTACTTC.

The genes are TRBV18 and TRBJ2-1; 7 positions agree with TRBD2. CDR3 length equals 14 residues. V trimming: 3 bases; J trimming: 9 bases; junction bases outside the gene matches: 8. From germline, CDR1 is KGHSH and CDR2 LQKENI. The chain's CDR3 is CASSPGTTGGEQFF. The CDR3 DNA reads TGTGCCAGCTCACCCGGGACGACGGGAGGTGAGCAGTTCTTC.

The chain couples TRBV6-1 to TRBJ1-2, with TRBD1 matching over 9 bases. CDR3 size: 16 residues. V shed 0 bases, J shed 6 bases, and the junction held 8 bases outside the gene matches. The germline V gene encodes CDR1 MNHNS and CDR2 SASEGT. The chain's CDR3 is CASSEAGNRGRNGYTF. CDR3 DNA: TGTGCCAGCAGTGAAGCAGGGAACAGGGGGCGTAATGGCTACACCTTC.

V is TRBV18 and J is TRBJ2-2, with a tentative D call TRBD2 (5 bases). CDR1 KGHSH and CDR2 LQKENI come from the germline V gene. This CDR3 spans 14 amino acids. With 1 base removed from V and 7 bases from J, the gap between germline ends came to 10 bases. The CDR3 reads CASSPQSSVGELFF. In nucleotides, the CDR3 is TGTGCCAGCTCACCACAGAGTAGCGTCGGGGAGCTGTTTTTT.

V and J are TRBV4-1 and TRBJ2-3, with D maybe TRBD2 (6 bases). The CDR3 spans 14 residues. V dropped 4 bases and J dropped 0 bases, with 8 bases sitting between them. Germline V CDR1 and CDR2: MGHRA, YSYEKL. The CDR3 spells CASSLAASTDTQYF. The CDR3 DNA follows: TGCGCCAGCAGCCTAGCGGCTAGCACAGATACGCAGTATTTT.

CDR3 DNA: TGTGCCAGTAGTATCCTTACCCCGGGACAGCGGAACATTCAGTACTTC. Protein: CASSILTPGQRNIQYF. The V and J genes are TRBV19 and TRBJ2-4; 7 bases match TRBD1. Losses at the gene ends were 3 bases for V and 7 bases for J; bases not matched to a gene: 12. CDR3 length: 16 residues. In germline, CDR1 is LNHDA, CDR2 SQIVND (reference sequence).

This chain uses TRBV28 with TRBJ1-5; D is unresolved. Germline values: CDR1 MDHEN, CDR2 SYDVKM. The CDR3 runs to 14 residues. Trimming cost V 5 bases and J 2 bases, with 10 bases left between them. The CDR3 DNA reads TGTGCCAGCAGTCCAGGTTCTGGCAATCAGCCCCAGCATTTT. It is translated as CASSPGSGNQPQHF.

CDR3 loop: CASSVGFGNYEQYF. CDR3 DNA sequence: TGTGCCAGCAGCGTAGGGTTCGGGAACTACGAGCAGTACTTC. This sequence joins TRBV9 and TRBJ2-7, with D possibly TRBD2 on 5 matching bases. This CDR3 region has 14 residues. Looked up from germline, CDR1 is SGDLS and CDR2 is YYNGEE. V lost 0 bases, J lost 3 bases, and 10 bases lay in between. Full variable domain (remainder filled in from reference TRBV9 and TRBJ2-7): DSGVTQTPKHLITATGQRVTLRCSPRSGDLSVYWYQQSLDQGLQFLIQYYNGEERAKGNILERFSAQQFPDLHSELNLSSLELGDSALYFCASSVGFGNYEQYFGPGTRLTVT.

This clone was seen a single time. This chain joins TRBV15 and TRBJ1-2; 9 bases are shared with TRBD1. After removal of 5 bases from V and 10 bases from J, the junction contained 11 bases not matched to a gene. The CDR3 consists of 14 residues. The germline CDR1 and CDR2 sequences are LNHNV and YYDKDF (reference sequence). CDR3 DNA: TGTGCCACCAGCTTAGGGGGACAGGGCCGCCTCTACACCTTC. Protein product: CATSLGGQGRLYTF.

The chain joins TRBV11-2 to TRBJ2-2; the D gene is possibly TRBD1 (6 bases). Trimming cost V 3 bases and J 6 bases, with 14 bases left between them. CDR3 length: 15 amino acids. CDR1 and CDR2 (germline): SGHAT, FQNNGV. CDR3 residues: CASSFPRGKAGELFF. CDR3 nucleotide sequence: TGTGCCAGCAGCTTCCCAAGGGGGAAGGCCGGGGAGCTGTTTTTT.

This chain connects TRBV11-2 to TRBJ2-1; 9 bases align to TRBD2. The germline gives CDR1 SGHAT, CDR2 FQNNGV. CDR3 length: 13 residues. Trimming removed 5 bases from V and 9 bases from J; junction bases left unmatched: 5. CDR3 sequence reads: CASSSRREGEQFF. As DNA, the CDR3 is TGTGCCAGCAGCAGCCGGCGGGAGGGTGAGCAGTTCTTC.

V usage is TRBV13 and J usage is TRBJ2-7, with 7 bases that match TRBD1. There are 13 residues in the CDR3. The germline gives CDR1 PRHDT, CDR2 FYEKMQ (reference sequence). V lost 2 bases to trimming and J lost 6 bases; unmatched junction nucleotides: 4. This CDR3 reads CASSLQGVGEQYF. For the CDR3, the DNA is TGTGCCAGCAGCTTACAGGGGGTTGGCGAGCAGTACTTC.

DNA for the CDR3: TGCGCCAGCAGCTTGGATGGGACAGGGACAAATCAGCCCCAGCATTTT. This codes for CASSLDGTGTNQPQHF. V is TRBV5-1 and J is TRBJ1-5; 9 nucleotides line up with TRBD1. With 0 bases clipped from V and 4 bases from J, the junction kept 5 bases outside the gene matches. Germline values: CDR1 SGHRS, CDR2 YFSETQ. This CDR3 contains 16 residues.

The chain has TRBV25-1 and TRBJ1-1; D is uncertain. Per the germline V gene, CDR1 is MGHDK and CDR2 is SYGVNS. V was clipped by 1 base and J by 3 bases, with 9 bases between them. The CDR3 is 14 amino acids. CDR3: CASSESAQHTEAFF. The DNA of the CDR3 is TGTGCCAGCAGTGAATCGGCACAGCACACTGAAGCTTTCTTT.

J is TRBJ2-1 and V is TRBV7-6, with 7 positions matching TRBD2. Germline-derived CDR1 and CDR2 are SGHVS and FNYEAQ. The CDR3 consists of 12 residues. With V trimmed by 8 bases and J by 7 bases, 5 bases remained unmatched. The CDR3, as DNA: TGTGCCAGCGGCGGGAGAAAAAATGAGCAGTTCTTC. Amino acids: CASGGRKNEQFF. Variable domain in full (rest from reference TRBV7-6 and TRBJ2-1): GAGVSQSPRYKVTKRGQDVALRCDPISGHVSLYWYRQALGQGPEFLTYFNYEAQQDKSGLPNDRFSAERPEGSISTLTIQRTEQRDSAMYRCASGGRKNEQFFGPGTRLTVL.

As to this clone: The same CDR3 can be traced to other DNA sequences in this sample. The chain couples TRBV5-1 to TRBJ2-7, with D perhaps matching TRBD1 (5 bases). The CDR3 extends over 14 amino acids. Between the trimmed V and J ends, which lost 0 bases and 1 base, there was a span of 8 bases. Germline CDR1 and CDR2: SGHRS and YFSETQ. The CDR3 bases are TGCGCCAGCAGCTTGGGGGGCAGGTCCTACGAGCAGTACTTC. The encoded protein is CASSLGGRSYEQYF.

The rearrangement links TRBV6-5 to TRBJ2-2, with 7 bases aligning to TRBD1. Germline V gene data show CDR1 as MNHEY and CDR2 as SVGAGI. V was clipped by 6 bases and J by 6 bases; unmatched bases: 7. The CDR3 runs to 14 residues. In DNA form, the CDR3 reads TGTGCCAGCAGACAGGGGTTAAAGGCCGGGGAGCTGTTTTTT. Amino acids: CASRQGLKAGELFF.

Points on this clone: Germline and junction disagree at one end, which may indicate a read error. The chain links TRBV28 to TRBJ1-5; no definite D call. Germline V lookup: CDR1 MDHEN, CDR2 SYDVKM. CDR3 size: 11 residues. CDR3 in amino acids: CASSFNRPQHF. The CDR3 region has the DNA TGTGCCAGCAGTTTTAATCGGCCCCAGCATTTT.

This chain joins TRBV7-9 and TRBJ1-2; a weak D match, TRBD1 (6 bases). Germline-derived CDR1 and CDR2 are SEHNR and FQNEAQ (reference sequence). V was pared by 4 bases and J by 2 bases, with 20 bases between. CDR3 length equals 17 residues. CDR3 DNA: TGTGCCAGCAGCTATCCGGGACACACAATCTCGAACTATGGCTACACCTTC. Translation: CASSYPGHTISNYGYTF.

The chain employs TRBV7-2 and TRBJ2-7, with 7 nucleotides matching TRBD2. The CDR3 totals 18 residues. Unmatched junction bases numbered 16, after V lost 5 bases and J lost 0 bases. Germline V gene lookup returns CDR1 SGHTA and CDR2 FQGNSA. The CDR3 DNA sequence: TGTGCCAGCAGCCTGACGGGCGGGAGCACTAGGAGCTCCTACGAGCAGTACTTC. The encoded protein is CASSLTGGSTRSSYEQYF.